The T cell receptor (beta chain) described here comes from a study of CD8+CD57+ T cells in acquired aplastic anemia. CDR3 length: 13 amino acids. CDR1 is SGHVS and CDR2 is FNYEAQ in the germline V gene. The TCR beta profiling, which covered VDJ combination and CDR3 sequence, was carried out using genomic DNA as the template. TCRdb analysed the reads with MiXCR anew, one entry per CDR3 protein. The table has around 400,000 distinct CDR3 sequences, roughly 64% seen once; the top ten hold approximately 4%. As to this clonotype: Compared with germline, one end of the junction differs, possibly owing to a read error.

Sequencing was carried out using sorted CD4+, CD8+, or CD8+CD57+ T cells (not recorded which) from PBMCs. This chain uses TRBV7-6 with TRBJ1-2, with D unresolved. The receptor was derived from a human donor in good health, serving as a control. In DNA form, the CDR3 reads TGTGCCAGCACCTTGGGTCAGGCCCAGTACTACGCCTTC. Translation: CASTLGQAQYYAF.